These 5 T cell receptor beta chains originate from one sample sequenced in a study of blood T cell repertoires in COVID-19. Using immunoSEQ multiplex PCR, the repertoire was profiled, and TCRdb retains in-frame clones only, with some absent. The table records around 150,000 clones, roughly nine tenths of them present only once. Sequences were obtained from peripheral blood. The receptors were sampled from a man aged 55 to 70 with active or convalescent COVID-19.

V usage is TRBV18 and J usage is TRBJ2-3, with no clear D. The CDR3 runs to 15 residues. Germline assignment: CDR1 KGHSH and CDR2 LQKENI. V gave up 6 bases and J gave up 1 base, with 14 bases separating them. CDR3 in amino acids: CASSRNELGTDTQYF. The CDR3 DNA follows: TGTGCCAGCTCGCGAAACGAGCTGGGCACAGATACGCAGTATTTT.

The genes are TRBV5-4 and TRBJ1-2; 7 bases agree with TRBD1. V gave up 0 bases and J gave up 5 bases; unmatched junction bases: 7. CDR1 SGHNT and CDR2 YYREEE come from the germline V gene (reference sequence). The CDR3 is 15 amino acids. CDR3 nucleotide sequence: TGTGCCAGCAGCTTGGCCGGGACAGCGAGATATGGCTACACCTTC. Its translation: CASSLAGTARYGYTF.

The chain uses TRBV3-1 (or the pseudogene TRBV3-2) and TRBJ2-4, with D perhaps matching TRBD1 (6 bases). Between the trimmed V and J ends, which lost 4 bases and 0 bases, there was a span of 16 bases. This CDR3 has 17 residues. The germline gives CDR1 LGHDT, CDR2 YNNKEL (reference sequence). CDR3 protein: CASSPKLQGIAKNIQYF. The DNA for the CDR3 is TGTGCCAGCAGCCCCAAGCTACAGGGCATAGCCAAAAACATTCAGTACTTC.

The chain couples TRBV27 to TRBJ1-1; D gene uncertain. CDR3 length equals 14 residues. V lost 3 bases and J lost 4, with 12 bases in between. Germline CDR1 reads MNHEY; CDR2 reads SMNVEV (reference sequence). CDR3 DNA: TGTGCCAGCAGTTTTGGTGGCGGTCCCACTGAAGCTTTCTTT. Amino acids: CASSFGGGPTEAFF.

This chain connects TRBV6-6 to TRBJ1-1; tentative D call: TRBD1 (5 bases). Trimming shortened V by 5 bases and J by 0 bases, and 19 bases separated the two germline ends. The CDR3 totals 17 residues. Germline lookup yields CDR1 MNHNY and CDR2 SVGAGI (reference sequence). For the CDR3, the DNA is TGTGCCAGCAGTCAACCCGCCAGGGCAGGGTTGAACACTGAAGCTTTCTTT. Translation gives CASSQPARAGLNTEAFF.